This record looks at one T cell receptor (beta chain) sequence and its context. Participants, about 18 to 89 years old, spanned 24 US areas. Categorization into cohorts depended on clinical history that participants reported. Original methodology: It was from reference gene primer amplification that nucleated cell counts were estimated. Sequenced by immunoSEQ multiplex PCR; TCRdb stores in-frame clones only, minus some. D and trimming come from the DNA, and the V and J calls and clone size come from that table. The top ten clones hold almost 2% of a sample with approximately 450,000 clones, roughly nine tenths of them seen once. Germline loops: CDR1 SGHKS, CDR2 YYEKEE (reference sequence). There are 15 residues in the CDR3. V lost 4 bases, J lost 4 bases, and 16 bases lay in between. These data are taken from a study of blood T cell repertoires in COVID-19.

Sequenced input: PBMCs or T cells enriched from blood (not recorded which). The rearrangement uses TRBV5-5 and TRBJ2-3, with TRBD2 as a possible D gene (6 bases). The receptor was derived from a woman between 18 and 30 years old with acute COVID-19. The CDR3 coding sequence is TGTGCCAGCAGCCCGGGGGTCGGCAGCGCAGATACGCAGTATTTT. Translation: CASSPGVGSADTQYF.